One and the same sample provided the 3 T cell receptor beta chains below, sequenced in a study of T cell changes during pregnancy in multiple sclerosis. TCRdb keeps only in-frame clones here, not all; method: immunoSEQ multiplex PCR. The sample has roughly 90,000 clones, almost 95% seen once; the top ten hold less than 2.5%. Specimen: peripheral blood, collected in the third trimester of pregnancy. Source of these receptors: a female donor with multiple sclerosis, enrolled in a pregnancy study.

V is TRBV27 and J is TRBJ2-1; unclear D gene. V gave up 5 bases and J gave up 8 bases, with 16 bases separating them. The CDR3 is 14 residues long. The germline V gene has CDR1 MNHEY and CDR2 SMNVEV (reference sequence). The CDR3 DNA reads as TGTGCCAGCAGTGAGGTCAGCGCTCGGTATGAGCAGTTCTTC. It translates to CASSEVSARYEQFF.

Only a few counts were recorded for this clone. V usage is TRBV11-2 and J usage is TRBJ2-2; a possible D gene is TRBD1 (6 bases). V was clipped by 7 bases and J by 6 bases, with 12 bases between them. The CDR3 covers 13 residues. Germline CDR1 is SGHAT and CDR2 is FQNNGV. Here the CDR3 DNA reads TGTGCCAGCATCCCCGGGACACCCGGGGAGCTGTTTTTT. Translation gives CASIPGTPGELFF. The full variable domain, with the rest looked up from reference TRBV11-2 and TRBJ2-2, is EAGVAQSPRYKIIEKRQSVAFWCNPISGHATLYWYQQILGQGPKLLIQFQNNGVVDDSQLPKDRFSAERLKGVDSTLKIQPAKLEDSAVYLCASIPGTPGELFFGEGSRLTVL.

The chain has TRBV6-1 and TRBJ1-5; the match to TRBD1 covers 8 bases. Germline assignment: CDR1 MNHNS and CDR2 SASEGT. CDR3 length: 14 residues. J lost 6 bases, V lost 8 bases, and 9 bases had no gene match. CDR3 in DNA: TGTGCCAGCCTGACAGGGGCCCCGGGTCAGCCCCAGCATTTT. This gives the protein CASLTGAPGQPQHF.